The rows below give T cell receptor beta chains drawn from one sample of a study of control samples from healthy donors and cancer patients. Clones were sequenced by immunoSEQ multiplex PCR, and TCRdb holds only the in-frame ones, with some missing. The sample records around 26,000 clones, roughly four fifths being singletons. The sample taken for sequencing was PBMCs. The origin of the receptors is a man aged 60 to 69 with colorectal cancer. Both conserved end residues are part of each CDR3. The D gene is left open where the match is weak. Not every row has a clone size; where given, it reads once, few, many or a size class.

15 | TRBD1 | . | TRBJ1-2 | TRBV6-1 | CASSDWTGGSYGYTF | TGTGCCAGCAGTGATTGGACAGGGGGGTCCTATGGCTACACCTTC
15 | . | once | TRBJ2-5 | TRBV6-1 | CASSETHTLQETQYF | TGTGCCAGCAGTGAAACCCACACCCTCCAAGAGACCCAGTACTTC
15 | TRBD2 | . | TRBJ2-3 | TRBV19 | CATGLAGGSTDTQYF | TGTGCCACCGGACTAGCGGGGGGCAGCACAGATACGCAGTATTTT
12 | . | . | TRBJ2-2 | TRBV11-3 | CASSLSSRELFF | TGTGCCAGCAGCTTGAGTTCCCGGGAGCTGTTTTTT
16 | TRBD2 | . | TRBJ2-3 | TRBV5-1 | CASTATGTSGADTQYF | TGCGCCAGCACAGCGACCGGGACTAGCGGGGCAGATACGCAGTATTTT
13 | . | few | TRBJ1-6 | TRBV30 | CAWEQGRNSPLHF | TGTGCCTGGGAACAGGGACGTAATTCACCCCTCCACTTT
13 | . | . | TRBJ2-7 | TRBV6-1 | CASSETTGHEQYF | TGTGCCAGCAGTGAAACTACAGGGCACGAGCAGTACTTC
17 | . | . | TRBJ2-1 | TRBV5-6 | CASTPTSTLSSYNEQFF | TGTGCCAGCACCCCAACCTCCACTCTCAGCTCCTACAATGAGCAGTTCTTC
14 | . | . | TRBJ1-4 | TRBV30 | CAWSRGNSNEKLFF | TGTGCCTGGAGTCGGGGCAACTCAAATGAAAAACTGTTTTTT
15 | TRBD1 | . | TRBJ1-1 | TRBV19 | CASSIRGQGLTEAFF | TGTGCCAGTAGTATCAGGGGACAGGGGCTCACTGAAGCTTTCTTT
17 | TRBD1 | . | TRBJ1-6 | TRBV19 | CASRPSRGRSYNSPLHF | TGTGCCAGTAGGCCTTCCAGGGGGCGTTCCTATAATTCACCCCTCCACTTT
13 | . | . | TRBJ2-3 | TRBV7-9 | CASSGDPGYTQYF | TGTGCCAGCAGTGGGGACCCTGGCTATACGCAGTATTTT
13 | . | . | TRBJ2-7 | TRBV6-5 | CATCPGGTLEQYF | TGTGCCACCTGTCCGGGTGGGACACTCGAGCAGTACTTC
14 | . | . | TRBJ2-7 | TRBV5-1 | CASSSLGQIYEQYF | TGCGCCAGCAGCAGCCTCGGACAGATATACGAGCAGTACTTC
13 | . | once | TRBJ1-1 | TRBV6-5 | CASNGQLNTEAFF | TGTGCCAGCAATGGACAGTTGAACACTGAAGCTTTCTTT
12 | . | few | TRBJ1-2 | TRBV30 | CAWARGAYGYTF | TGTGCCTGGGCCCGGGGGGCCTATGGCTACACCTTC
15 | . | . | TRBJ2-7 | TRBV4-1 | CASSQEGTTRGEQYF | TGCGCCAGCAGCCAAGAGGGCACGACTAGAGGGGAGCAGTACTTC
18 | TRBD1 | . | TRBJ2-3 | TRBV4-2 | CASSQAQMGQGASDTQYF | TGTGCCAGCAGCCAAGCGCAAATGGGACAGGGGGCCTCAGATACGCAGTATTTT
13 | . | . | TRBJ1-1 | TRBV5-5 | CASSLGGLGKAFF | TGTGCCAGCAGCTTGGGTGGCTTAGGGAAAGCTTTCTTT
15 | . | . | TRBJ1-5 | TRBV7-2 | CASSLGRYSNQPQHF | TGTGCCAGCAGCTTAGGCCGGTATAGCAATCAGCCCCAGCATTTT
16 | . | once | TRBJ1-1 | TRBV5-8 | CASSRPYQGYGTEAFF | TGTGCCAGCAGTCGCCCCTACCAAGGTTACGGCACTGAAGCTTTCTTT
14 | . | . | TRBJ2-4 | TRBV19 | CASKDRLAKNIQYF | TGTGCCAGTAAAGACAGGCTAGCCAAAAACATTCAGTACTTC
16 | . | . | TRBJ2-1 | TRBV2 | CASSPDFGSSYNEQFF | TGTGCCAGCAGTCCTGACTTCGGGAGCTCCTACAATGAGCAGTTCTTC
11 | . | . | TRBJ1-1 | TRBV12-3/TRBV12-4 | CASSLWTEAFF | TGTGCCAGCAGTTTATGGACTGAAGCTTTCTTT
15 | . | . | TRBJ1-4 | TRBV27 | CASSLSGNLGEKLFF | TGTGCCAGCAGTTTATCAGGGAATCTCGGTGAAAAACTGTTTTTT
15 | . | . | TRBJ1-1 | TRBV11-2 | CASSHSRNGNTEAFF | TGTGCCAGCAGCCATTCCAGGAACGGTAACACTGAAGCTTTCTTT